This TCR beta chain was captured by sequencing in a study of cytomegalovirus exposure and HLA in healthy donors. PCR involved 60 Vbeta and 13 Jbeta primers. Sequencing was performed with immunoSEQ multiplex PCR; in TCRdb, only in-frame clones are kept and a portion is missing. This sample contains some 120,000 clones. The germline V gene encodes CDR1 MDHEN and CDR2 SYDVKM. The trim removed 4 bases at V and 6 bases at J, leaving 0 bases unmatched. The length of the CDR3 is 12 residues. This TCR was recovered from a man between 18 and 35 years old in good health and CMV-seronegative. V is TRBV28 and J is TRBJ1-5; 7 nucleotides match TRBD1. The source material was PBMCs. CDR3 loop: CASSYRGQPQHF. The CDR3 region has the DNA TGTGCCAGCAGTTACAGGGGTCAGCCCCAGCATTTT.